This TCR beta chain was sequenced during a study of response to subunit inactivated influenza vaccine (dated by TCRdb to 2016 to 2019). About the full investigation: Deep quantitative profiling of the T cell receptor repertoire was used in the study to follow responses to a trivalent subunit inactivated influenza vaccine.

This clonotype showed up just a few times. The target of this receptor is not known. No qualities accompany the bases; no much larger clone lies one base away. Library creation used RT-PCR. The sequencing machine was an Illumina HiSeq 2500. The public sequencing data were trimmed at Q25 with fastp and processed into clonotypes with MiXCR by TCRdb, which kept only in-frame beta chains. Here each entry gathers all rows of one CDR3 protein and keeps the most common genes and DNA. The sample data list 250,000 to 350,000 distinct CDR3 sequences, and over 20% of these were observed just once. Jointly, the top ten make up approximately 10% of the sample. Study-level results and caveats: It was suggested by the authors that each seasonal influenza vaccination may recruit only a limited number of new T cells.

For CDR1 and CDR2, the germline V gene (reference sequence) lists SGHNT and YYREEE. The CDR3 starts with the cysteine, ends with the phenylalanine, and has 18 residues. The kept DNA is CDR3 alone, 54 bases in frame from the first base. Trimming takes 4 bases off V and 2 bases off J; junction bases not matched to a gene: 14. The sequence links TRBV5-4 to TRBJ1-4; 7 nucleotides in the junction match TRBD1. The source material was PBMCs from blood, sampled less than 22 months after vaccination. This TCR derives from a man in his fifties or sixties who received an inactivated influenza vaccine. Donor details come from another sample of the same person, matched by shared clones. At the DNA level, the sequence is TGTGCCAGCAGCGAAATGCGGAACAGGGGAAGGACTAATGAAAAACTGTTTTTT. Protein translation: CASSEMRNRGRTNEKLFF.